The rows below give T cell receptor beta chains drawn from one sample of a study of lymphopenia after photon versus proton radiotherapy. Generated by immunoSEQ multiplex PCR, the TCRdb table keeps only in-frame clones and is missing some. The profile covers roughly 41,000 clones, with over 65% appearing a single time and about 2.9% taken by the ten largest. The input for sequencing was peripheral blood, taken from a patient treated with photon-based radiotherapy. The receptor set was obtained from a man aged 50 to 59 with gastric cancer. The CDR3 runs from the conserved cysteine through the conserved F or W.

J,V,CDR3
TRBJ2-7,TRBV19,CASRNRATYEQYF
TRBJ2-2,TRBV30,CACYSSGDGELFF
TRBJ1-3,TRBV18,CASSPGGYGNTIYF
TRBJ2-7,TRBV5-1,CASSPQGKAYEQYF
TRBJ2-1,TRBV4-1,CASSQPLAHKGDEQFF
TRBJ1-2,TRBV10-3,CAISGIDSYGYTF
TRBJ2-7,TRBV7-9,CASSFISIRHAVSYEQYF
TRBJ2-7,TRBV7-8,CASSSMTGGIEQYF
TRBJ2-6,TRBV5-4,CASTRDLPSSGANVLTF
TRBJ1-1,TRBV2,CASSGKVGNTEAFF
TRBJ1-1,TRBV18,CASSPPWGTGGTEAFF
TRBJ2-5,TRBV10-3,CAISSGTEETQYF
TRBJ1-2,TRBV27,CASSKNAGQGWTF
TRBJ2-3,TRBV28,CASSFSGSDTQYF
TRBJ2-1,TRBV4-1,CASSHSPTSGNNEQFF
TRBJ2-7,TRBV4-1,CASSQTRGKFPYEQYF
TRBJ2-7,TRBV19,CASSGQDYEQYF
TRBJ1-2,TRBV5-4,CASSLGRQGADYGYTF
NA,TRBV11-2,CASSLGTSGRRRGYEQYF
TRBJ2-7,TRBV10-3,CAISGQLYEQYF
TRBJ2-5,TRBV7-2,CASSLVRGVQETQYF
TRBJ2-2,TRBV11-2,CASSLGTANTGELFF
TRBJ2-3,TRBV7-2,CASSHRDPLTDTQYF
TRBJ1-1,TRBV11-3,CASSWTENTEAFF
TRBJ2-7,TRBV27,CASSFRGYEQYF
TRBJ2-1,TRBV7-2,CASSSVGTSFRNEQFF
TRBJ2-7,TRBV6-5,CASSYSWRDYTYEQYF
TRBJ2-1,TRBV4-1,CASRSDRGGSSYNEQFF
TRBJ2-7,TRBV15,CATSRDALYEQYF
TRBJ2-7,TRBV28,CASRRQGSYEQYF
TRBJ2-1,TRBV5-6,CASSFGLAETYNEQFF
TRBJ2-7,TRBV11-2,CASSTPLRGQYEQYF
TRBJ2-7,TRBV15,CATSRDSQEQYF
TRBJ2-7,TRBV11-2,CASHPGQGVYEQYF
TRBJ1-3,TRBV19,CASSSDRGRGRRAGNTIYF
TRBJ2-2,TRBV5-4,CASSLMSGGPGELFF
TRBJ2-2,TRBV11-2,CASSSWSTGELFF
TRBJ2-3,TRBV25-1,CASSDQDSGITDTQYF
TRBJ1-6,TRBV5-1,CASSRDGSRSPLHF
TRBJ2-1,TRBV15,CATSRGDPGVNEQFF
TRBJ2-5,TRBV4-1,CASSQGRTSGSLETQYF
TRBJ2-1,TRBV5-4,CASSFSSGRENEQFF
TRBJ2-3,TRBV7-6,CASSLGQGTTDTQYF
TRBJ2-7,TRBV12-5,CASGLRRTLMGEQYF
TRBJ2-3,TRBV5-1,CASSSSGLDTDTQYF